This record looks at one TCR beta chain sequence and its context. Other nucleotide sequences from this sample produce the same CDR3. The data derive from a study of beta chain features in type 1 diabetes. Germline CDR1 and CDR2: LNHNV and YYDKDF (reference sequence). V was cut by 0 bases and J by 4 bases, with 3 bases left in between. This CDR3 region has 12 residues. cDNA synthesis used the whole RNA isolate, giving expressed TCRB sequences. Produced via immunoSEQ multiplex PCR; TCRdb's table is partial and in-frame only. The table lists under 300,000 clones, 25% to 30% of them singletons. The receptor's source is a man younger than 45 in good health. J is TRBJ2-5 and V is TRBV15, with D uncertain. The material sequenced was central memory CD4+ T cells from blood. CDR3 in DNA: TGTGCCACCAGCAGAGATCGAGAGACCCAGTACTTC. Its translation: CATSRDRETQYF.